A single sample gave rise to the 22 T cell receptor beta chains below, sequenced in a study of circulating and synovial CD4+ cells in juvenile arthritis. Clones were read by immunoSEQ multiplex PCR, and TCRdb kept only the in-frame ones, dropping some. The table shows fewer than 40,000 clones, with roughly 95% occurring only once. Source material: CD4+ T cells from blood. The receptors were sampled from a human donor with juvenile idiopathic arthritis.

This chain's CDR3 is CASSWLAGGENEQFF. CDR3 DNA: TGCGCCAGCAGCTGGCTAGCGGGAGGGGAAAATGAGCAGTTCTTC. The V and J genes are TRBV5-1 and TRBJ2-1; TRBD2 matches at 12 bases. V shed 3 bases, J shed 7 bases, and the junction held 5 bases outside the gene matches. The CDR3 is 15 residues long. Germline V lookup: CDR1 SGHRS, CDR2 YFSETQ.

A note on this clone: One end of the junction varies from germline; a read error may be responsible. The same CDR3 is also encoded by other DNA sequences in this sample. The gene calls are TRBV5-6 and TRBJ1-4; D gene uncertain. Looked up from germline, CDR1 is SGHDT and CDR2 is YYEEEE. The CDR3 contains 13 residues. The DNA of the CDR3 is TGTGCCAGTAGCTTGCGGGGAAATGAAAAACTGTTTTTT. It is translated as CASSLRGNEKLFF.

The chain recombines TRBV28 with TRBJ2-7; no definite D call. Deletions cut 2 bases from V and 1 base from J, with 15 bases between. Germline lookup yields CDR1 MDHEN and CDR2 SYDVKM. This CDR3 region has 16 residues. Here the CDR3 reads CASSLRPRKESYEQYF. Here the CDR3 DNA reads TGTGCCAGCAGTTTAAGGCCTAGGAAGGAGTCCTACGAGCAGTACTTC.

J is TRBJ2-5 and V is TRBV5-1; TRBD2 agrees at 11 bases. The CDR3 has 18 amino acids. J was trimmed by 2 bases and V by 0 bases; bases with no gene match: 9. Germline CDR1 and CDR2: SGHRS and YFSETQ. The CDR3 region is CASSLGGLAATGQETQYF. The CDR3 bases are TGCGCCAGCAGCTTGGGGGGACTAGCGGCCACAGGGCAAGAGACCCAGTACTTC.

The CDR3 sequence: CASSLRIAGASASGSFYEQFF. In DNA form, the CDR3 reads TGTGCCAGCAGCTTAAGGATTGCAGGGGCTTCGGCTAGCGGGAGTTTCTATGAGCAGTTCTTC. The chain is built from TRBV7-6 and TRBJ2-1, with 10 bases that match TRBD2. V lost 2 bases to trimming and J lost 8 bases; unmatched junction nucleotides: 24. Germline V gives CDR1 SGHVS, CDR2 FNYEAQ. The length of the CDR3 is 21 residues.

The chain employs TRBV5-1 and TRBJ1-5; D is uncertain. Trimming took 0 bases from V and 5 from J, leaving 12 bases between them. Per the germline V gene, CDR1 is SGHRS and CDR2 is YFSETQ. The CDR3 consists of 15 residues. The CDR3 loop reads CASSLDPGSYQPQHF. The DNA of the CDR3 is TGCGCCAGCAGCTTGGACCCTGGGAGTTATCAGCCCCAGCATTTT.

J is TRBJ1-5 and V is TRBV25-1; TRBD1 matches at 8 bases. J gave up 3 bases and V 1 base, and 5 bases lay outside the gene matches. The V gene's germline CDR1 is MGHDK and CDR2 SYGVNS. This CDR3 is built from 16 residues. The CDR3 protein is CASSESTGEYNQPQHF. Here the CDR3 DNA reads TGTGCCAGCAGTGAATCGACAGGGGAATACAATCAGCCCCAGCATTTT.

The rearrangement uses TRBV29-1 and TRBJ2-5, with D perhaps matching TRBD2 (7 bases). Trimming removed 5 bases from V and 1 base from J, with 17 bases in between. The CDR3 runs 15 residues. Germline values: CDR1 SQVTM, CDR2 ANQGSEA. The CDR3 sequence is CSVSPRGGFQETQYF. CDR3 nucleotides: TGCAGCGTTTCTCCAAGGGGGGGATTCCAAGAGACCCAGTACTTC.

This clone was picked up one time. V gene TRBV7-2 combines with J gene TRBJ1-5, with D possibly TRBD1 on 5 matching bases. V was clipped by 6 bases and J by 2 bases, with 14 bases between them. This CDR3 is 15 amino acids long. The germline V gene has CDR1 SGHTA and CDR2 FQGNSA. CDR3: CASSRGTFGNQPQHF. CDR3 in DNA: TGTGCCAGCAGTCGAGGGACTTTTGGCAATCAGCCCCAGCATTTT.

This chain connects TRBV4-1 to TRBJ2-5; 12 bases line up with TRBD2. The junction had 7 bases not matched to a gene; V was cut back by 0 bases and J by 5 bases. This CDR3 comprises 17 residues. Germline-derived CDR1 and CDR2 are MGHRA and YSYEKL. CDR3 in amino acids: CASSQDGLAGGSETQYF. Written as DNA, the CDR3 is TGCGCCAGCAGCCAAGATGGGCTAGCGGGAGGGTCCGAGACCCAGTACTTC.

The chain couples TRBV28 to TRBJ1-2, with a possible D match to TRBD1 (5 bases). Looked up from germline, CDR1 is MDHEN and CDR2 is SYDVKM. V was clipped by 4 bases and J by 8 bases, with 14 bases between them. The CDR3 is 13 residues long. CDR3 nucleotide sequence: TGTGCCAGCAGTTCCATTGGGGGAGGCGGCTACACCTTC. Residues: CASSSIGGGGYTF.

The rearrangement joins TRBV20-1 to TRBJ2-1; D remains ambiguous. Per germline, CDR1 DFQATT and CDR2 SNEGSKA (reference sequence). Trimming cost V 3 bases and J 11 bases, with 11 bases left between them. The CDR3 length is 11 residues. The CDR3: CSASPLLKQFF. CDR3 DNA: TGCAGTGCTAGTCCCCTCCTTAAGCAGTTCTTC.

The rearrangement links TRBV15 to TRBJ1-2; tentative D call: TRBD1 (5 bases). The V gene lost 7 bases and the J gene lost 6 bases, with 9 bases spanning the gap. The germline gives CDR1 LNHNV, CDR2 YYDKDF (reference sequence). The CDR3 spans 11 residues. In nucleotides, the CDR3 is TGTGCCACCACCGGGGGTGATGGCTACACCTTC. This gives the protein CATTGGDGYTF. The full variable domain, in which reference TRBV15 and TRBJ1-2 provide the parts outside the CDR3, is DAMVIQNPRYQVTQFGKPVTLSCSQTLNHNVMYWYQQKSSQAPKLLFHYYDKDFNNEADTPDNFQSRRPNTSFCFLDIRSPGLGDTAMYLCATTGGDGYTFGSGTRLTVV.

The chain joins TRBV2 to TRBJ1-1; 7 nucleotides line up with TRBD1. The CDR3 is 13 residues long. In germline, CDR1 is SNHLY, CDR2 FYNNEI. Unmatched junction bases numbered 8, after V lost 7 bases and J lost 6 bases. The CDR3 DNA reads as TGTGCCAGCACGGCAGGGGGGCGAGCTGAAGCTTTCTTT. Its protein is CASTAGGRAEAFF. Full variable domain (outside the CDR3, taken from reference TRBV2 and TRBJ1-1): EPEVTQTPSHQVTQMGQEVILRCVPISNHLYFYWYRQILGQKVEFLVSFYNNEISEKSEIFDDQFSVERPDGSNFTLKIRSTKLEDSAMYFCASTAGGRAEAFFGQGTRLTVV.

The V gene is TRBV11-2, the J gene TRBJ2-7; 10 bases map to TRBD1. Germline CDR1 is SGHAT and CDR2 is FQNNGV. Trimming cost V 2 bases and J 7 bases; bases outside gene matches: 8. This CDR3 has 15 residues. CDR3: CASSLIGGQGREQYF. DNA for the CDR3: TGTGCCAGCAGCTTAATAGGGGGACAGGGGAGGGAGCAGTACTTC.

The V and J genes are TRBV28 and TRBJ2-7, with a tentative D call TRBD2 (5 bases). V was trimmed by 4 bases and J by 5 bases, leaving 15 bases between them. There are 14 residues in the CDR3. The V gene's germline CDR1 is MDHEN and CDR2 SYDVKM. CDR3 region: CASSWASQSDEQYF. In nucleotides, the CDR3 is TGTGCCAGCAGTTGGGCTAGCCAGTCAGACGAGCAGTACTTC. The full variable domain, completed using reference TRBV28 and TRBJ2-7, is DVKVTQSSRYLVKRTGEKVFLECVQDMDHENMFWYRQDPGLGLRLIYFSYDVKMKEKGDIPEGYSVSREKKERFSLILESASTNQTSMYLCASSWASQSDEQYFGPGTRLTVT.

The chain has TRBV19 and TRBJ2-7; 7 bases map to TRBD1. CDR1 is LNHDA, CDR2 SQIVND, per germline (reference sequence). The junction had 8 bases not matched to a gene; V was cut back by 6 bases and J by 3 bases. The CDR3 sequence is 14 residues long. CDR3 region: CASSLRGQRYEQYF. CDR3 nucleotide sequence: TGTGCCAGTAGCCTTAGGGGACAGCGCTACGAGCAGTACTTC. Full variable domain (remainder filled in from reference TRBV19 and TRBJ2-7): DGGITQSPKYLFRKEGQNVTLSCEQNLNHDAMYWYRQDPGQGLRLIYYSQIVNDFQKGDIAEGYSVSREKKESFPLTVTSAQKNPTAFYLCASSLRGQRYEQYFGPGTRLTVT.

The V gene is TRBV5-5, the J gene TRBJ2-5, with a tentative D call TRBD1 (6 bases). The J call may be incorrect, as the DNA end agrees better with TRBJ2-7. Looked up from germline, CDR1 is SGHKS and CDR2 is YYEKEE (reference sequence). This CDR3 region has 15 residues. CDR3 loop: CASSPSGRTAYEQYF. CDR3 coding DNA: TGTGCCAGCAGCCCCTCGGGGCGGACAGCCTACGAGCAGTACTTC.

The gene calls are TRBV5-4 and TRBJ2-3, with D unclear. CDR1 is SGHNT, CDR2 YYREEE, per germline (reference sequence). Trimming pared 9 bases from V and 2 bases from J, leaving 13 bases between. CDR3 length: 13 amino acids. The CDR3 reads CAIHDGDTDTQYF. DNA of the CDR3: TGTGCCATCCATGACGGAGACACAGATACGCAGTATTTT.

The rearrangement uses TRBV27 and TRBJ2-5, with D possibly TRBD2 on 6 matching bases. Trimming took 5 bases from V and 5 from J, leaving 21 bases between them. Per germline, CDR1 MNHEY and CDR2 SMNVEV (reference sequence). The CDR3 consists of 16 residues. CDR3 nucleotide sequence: TGTGCCAGCAGTCCCGCGGGGCAGGGAATGGGCGAGACCCAGTACTTC. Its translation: CASSPAGQGMGETQYF.

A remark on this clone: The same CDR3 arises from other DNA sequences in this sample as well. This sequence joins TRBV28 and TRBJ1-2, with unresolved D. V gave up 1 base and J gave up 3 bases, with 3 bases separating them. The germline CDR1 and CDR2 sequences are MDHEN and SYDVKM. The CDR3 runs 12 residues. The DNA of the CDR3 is TGTGCCAGCAGTTTATCGGACTATGGCTACACCTTC. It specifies CASSLSDYGYTF.

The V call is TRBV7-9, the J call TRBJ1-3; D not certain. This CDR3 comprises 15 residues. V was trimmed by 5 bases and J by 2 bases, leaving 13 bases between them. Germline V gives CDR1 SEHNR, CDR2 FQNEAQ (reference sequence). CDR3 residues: CASSPEVAAGNTIYF. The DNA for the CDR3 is TGTGCCAGCAGCCCCGAGGTCGCAGCTGGAAACACCATATATTTT. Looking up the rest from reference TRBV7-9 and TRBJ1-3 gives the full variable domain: DTGVSQNPRHKITKRGQNVTFRCDPISEHNRLYWYRQTLGQGPEFLTYFQNEAQLEKSRLLSDRFSAERPKGSFSTLEIQRTEQGDSAMYLCASSPEVAAGNTIYFGEGSWLTVV.